Below are 27 T cell receptor beta chains sequenced from a single sample in a study of neurological immune-mediated disorders. MiXCR, run by TCRdb on the 5' RACE reads, gives a single entry per CDR3 protein. Altogether 50,000 to 65,000 distinct CDR3 sequences are present, 3% to 4.5% being singletons, with the ten largest covering 1.5% to 2%. The specimen was PBMCs. These receptor sequences come from a young man with multiple sclerosis.

This clonotype was recorded at least ten times. The CDR3 nucleotides read TGTGCCACCAGCAGAGTCCTCTACCAAACCCCCTATGGCTACACCTTC. As protein: CATSRVLYQTPYGYTF. J is TRBJ1-2 and V is TRBV15; no firm D call. With 1 base removed from V and 4 bases from J, the gap between germline ends came to 16 bases. CDR3 length: 16 amino acids. Germline V gene data show CDR1 as LNHNV and CDR2 as YYDKDF (reference sequence). Drawing the rest from reference TRBV15 and TRBJ1-2, the complete variable domain is DAMVIQNPRYQVTQFGKPVTLSCSQTLNHNVMYWYQQKSSQAPKLLFHYYDKDFNNEADTPDNFQSRRPNTSFCFLDIRSPGLGDTAMYLCATSRVLYQTPYGYTFGSGTRLTVV.

This clonotype was detected ten times or more. The chain is built from TRBV4-2 and TRBJ1-1; perhaps TRBD1 as D (5 bases). The CDR3 sequence is 18 residues long. The germline V gene has CDR1 LGHNA and CDR2 YNFKEQ. With 1 base removed from V and 8 bases from J, the gap between germline ends came to 26 bases. CDR3 sequence reads: CASSQGTGTANEKGEAFF. The CDR3 coding sequence is TGTGCCAGCAGCCAAGGTACCGGGACCGCGAATGAGAAGGGGGAAGCTTTCTTT.

As regards this clonotype: The junction does not match germline at one end; this may be a read error. The chain links TRBV10-2 to TRBJ1-6, with no clear D. The CDR3 runs 15 residues. The germline gives CDR1 WSHSY, CDR2 SAAADI. CDR3 residues: CASRQDSLFNSPLNF. The CDR3 DNA is TGCGCCAGCAGGCAGGACTCCCTATTTAATTCACCCCTCAACTTT.

The sample holds many counts of this clonotype. The J gene is TRBJ1-1, the V gene TRBV6-5; D not certain. This CDR3 comprises 13 residues. Trimming took 1 base from V and 0 from J, leaving 3 bases between them. CDR1 MNHEY and CDR2 SVGAGI come from the germline V gene. The CDR3 DNA is TGTGCCAGCAGTTACTACTTGAACACTGAAGCTTTCTTT. Its translation is CASSYYLNTEAFF.

This clonotype has at least ten counts. The junction shows a germline mismatch at one end, possibly a read error. This chain links TRBV11-2 with TRBJ2-2; TRBD1 aligns across 7 bases. The CDR3 runs to 16 residues. CDR1 and CDR2 (germline): SGHAT, FQNNGV. Here the CDR3 DNA reads TGTCCCAGCAGCCCAAGACAGGGACCGAACACCGGGGAGCTGTTTTTT. Translating it yields CPSSPRQGPNTGELFF.

In this sample, this clonotype turned up many times. This chain uses TRBV15 with TRBJ2-5; D tentatively fits TRBD1 or TRBD2 (5 bases each). The CDR3 runs 11 residues. V was clipped by 9 bases and J by 5 bases, with 10 bases between them. Germline V gives CDR1 LNHNV, CDR2 YYDKDF (reference sequence). This CDR3 reads CATRDGETQYF. The CDR3 DNA reads as TGTGCCACGAGGGACGGTGAGACCCAGTACTTC.

This clonotype came up many times. This chain links TRBV7-2 with TRBJ1-1, with a possible D match to TRBD1 (5 bases). V lost 6 bases to trimming and J lost 0 bases, with 14 bases between them. The germline gives CDR1 SGHTA, CDR2 FQGNSA. The CDR3 loop spans 15 amino acids. DNA of the CDR3: TGTGCCAGCAGTTTCTACCGGGGCATGAACACTGAAGCTTTCTTT. It is translated as CASSFYRGMNTEAFF.

This clonotype has more than one count but fewer than ten. One base away lies a much larger clone, so this may be a sequencing read error. The rearrangement joins TRBV7-9 to TRBJ1-3; TRBD1 might be the D (5 bases). Between the trimmed V and J ends, which lost 4 bases and 8 bases, there was a span of 12 bases. This CDR3 contains 13 residues. Germline CDR1 and CDR2: SEHNR and FQNEAQ (reference sequence). CDR3 DNA sequence: TGTGCCAGCAGCTCAGGACCCAGGGACACCATATATTTT. Amino acids: CASSSGPRDTIYF.

This clonotype was observed at least ten times. This chain's CDR3 is CSVPSQGAGHEQYF. The CDR3 DNA reads as TGCAGTGTTCCGAGCCAGGGGGCGGGCCACGAGCAGTACTTC. The chain is built from TRBV20-1 and TRBJ2-7; 8 bases fit TRBD1. Looked up from germline, CDR1 is DFQATT and CDR2 is SNEGSKA (reference sequence). V dropped 7 bases and J dropped 5; count of bases not matched to a gene: 13. CDR3 length: 14 amino acids.

This clonotype was counted a few times. A much larger clone lies one base from this, so it may be a read error. This rearrangement joins TRBV28 to TRBJ2-3, with a possible D match to TRBD1 (6 bases). Germline V lookup: CDR1 MDHEN, CDR2 SYDVKM. This CDR3 spans 14 amino acids. The germline V and J ends were trimmed by 6 bases and 8 bases, with 18 bases remaining between them. CDR3 sequence reads: CASSSSTTGGTQYF. The CDR3 nucleotides are TGTGCCAGCAGCTCCTCCACGACAGGTGGTACGCAGTATTTT.

At least ten counts were recorded for this clonotype. The chain combines TRBV7-9 with TRBJ2-1; D might be TRBD1 (6 bases). The length of the CDR3 is 14 residues. Germline-derived CDR1 and CDR2 are SEHNR and FQNEAQ (reference sequence). Trimming cost V 1 base and J 10 bases, with 14 bases left between them. CDR3 sequence reads: CASSLDQGIGEQFF. CDR3 sequence (DNA): TGTGCCAGCAGCTTAGACCAGGGGATAGGGGAGCAGTTCTTC.

This clonotype appeared a few times. This may arise from a read error, as a much more abundant clone is one base away. The chain is built from TRBV20-1 and TRBJ2-3; weak D call: TRBD1 (6 bases). CDR1 is DFQATT and CDR2 is SNEGSKA in the germline V gene (reference sequence). This CDR3 has 14 amino acids. V gave up 4 bases and J gave up 5 bases, with 16 bases separating them. CDR3 coding DNA: TGCAGTGCTAATAGGGGGACGAAAAGAGATACGCAGTATTTT. This translates into CSANRGTKRDTQYF.

In this sample, this clonotype turned up many times. The V and J genes are TRBV29-1 and TRBJ2-2; TRBD2 matches at 13 bases. Germline V lookup: CDR1 SQVTM, CDR2 ANQGSEA. This CDR3 contains 16 residues. Germline trimming cut 5 bases from V and 0 bases from J; bases unmatched to any gene: 3. The CDR3 here is CSVWTSGGSNTGELFF. DNA for the CDR3: TGCAGCGTTTGGACTAGCGGGGGATCGAACACCGGGGAGCTGTTTTTT.

This clonotype was observed a few times. CDR3 DNA: TGTGCCAGCAGTTTCGGGGGGTACAATCAGCCCCAGCATTTT. Encoded protein: CASSFGGYNQPQHF. The genes are TRBV27 and TRBJ1-5; D perhaps matches TRBD1 (5 bases). Germline V gives CDR1 MNHEY, CDR2 SMNVEV (reference sequence). There are 14 residues in the CDR3. The V gene lost 3 bases and the J gene lost 3 bases, with 9 bases spanning the gap.

This clonotype came up many times. The V and J genes are TRBV20-1 and TRBJ2-1, with no clear D. Looked up from germline, CDR1 is DFQATT and CDR2 is SNEGSKA (reference sequence). This CDR3 spans 13 amino acids. Trimming took off 6 bases at V and 0 bases at J, with 9 bases between the two ends. The CDR3 spells CSAPTRSYNEQFF. The CDR3 coding sequence is TGCAGTGCCCCTACCCGCTCCTACAATGAGCAGTTCTTC.

In this sample, this clonotype turned up many times. The chain has TRBV20-1 and TRBJ1-2; 7 nucleotides agree with TRBD1. CDR1 is DFQATT, CDR2 SNEGSKA, per germline (reference sequence). The CDR3 is 18 residues long. The V and J ends lost 6 bases and 0 bases, in that order; junction bases with no gene match: 19. The CDR3 DNA reads TGCAGTGCCCACCGAACGGGGGGACAGACCCTTACTAACTATGGCTACACCTTC. Its protein product is CSAHRTGGQTLTNYGYTF.

The chain employs TRBV5-1 and TRBJ2-2; the D gene could be TRBD1 or TRBD2 (5 bases each). In germline, CDR1 is SGHRS, CDR2 YFSETQ. The V gene lost 0 bases and the J gene lost 3 bases, with 12 bases spanning the gap. The CDR3 length is 16 residues. CDR3 DNA: TGCGCCAGCAGCTTGGAGGGACCAATTTACACCGGGGAGCTGTTTTTT. Amino acid sequence: CASSLEGPIYTGELFF.

This clonotype was recorded many times. V gene TRBV28 combines with J gene TRBJ2-7; D is unresolved. Germline V gene sequence: CDR1 MDHEN, CDR2 SYDVKM. The CDR3 is 13 amino acids. V gave up 1 base and J gave up 6 bases, with 10 bases separating them. This CDR3 is CASSLSSTPEQYF. The DNA for the CDR3 is TGTGCCAGCAGTTTATCATCCACTCCCGAGCAGTACTTC.

This clonotype was seen at least ten times. J is TRBJ2-2 and V is TRBV5-1; 7 bases map to TRBD1. Germline V gene data show CDR1 as SGHRS and CDR2 as YFSETQ. Germline trimming cut 4 bases from V and 4 bases from J; bases unmatched to any gene: 4. The CDR3 consists of 14 residues. As DNA, the CDR3 is TGCGCCAGCAGCGTCGGGACAGCCACCGGGGAGCTGTTTTTT. Amino acids: CASSVGTATGELFF.

In this sample, this clonotype turned up many times. The chain carries TRBV29-1 and TRBJ2-3; 7 bases are a match to TRBD1. Germline V gives CDR1 SQVTM, CDR2 ANQGSEA. Trimming removed 6 bases from V and 1 base from J; junction bases left unmatched: 7. The CDR3 is 14 residues long. The DNA for the CDR3 is TGCAGCGTGCAGGGGGACACCCGCACAGATACGCAGTATTTT. Its protein product is CSVQGDTRTDTQYF.

This clonotype has ten or more counts. V usage is TRBV5-1 and J usage is TRBJ2-2; no definite D call. The CDR3 spans 13 residues. CDR1 and CDR2 from the germline V gene are SGHRS and YFSETQ. The germline V and J ends were trimmed by 4 bases and 3 bases, with 7 bases remaining between them. Here the CDR3 DNA reads TGCGCCAGCAGCCTTGAAGACACCGGGGAGCTGTTTTTT. Encoded protein: CASSLEDTGELFF.

This clonotype was observed at least ten times. The chain combines TRBV5-1 with TRBJ2-5; 9 bases fit TRBD1. The CDR3 spans 14 residues. CDR1 is SGHRS, CDR2 YFSETQ, per germline. Unmatched junction bases numbered 3, after V lost 1 base and J lost 5 bases. CDR3 bases: TGCGCCAGCAGCTTGACAGGGGGCTTGGAGACCCAGTACTTC. This translates into CASSLTGGLETQYF. The variable domain in full, with the rest retrieved from reference TRBV5-1 and TRBJ2-5, is KAGVTQTPRYLIKTRGQQVTLSCSPISGHRSVSWYQQTPGQGLQFLFEYFSETQRNKGNFPGRFSGRQFSNSRSEMNVSTLELGDSALYLCASSLTGGLETQYFGPGTRLLVL.

The gene calls are TRBV20-1 and TRBJ1-4; no clear D gene. Trimming took off 3 bases at V and 0 bases at J, with 5 bases between the two ends. CDR3 length equals 13 residues. Germline V gene data show CDR1 as DFQATT and CDR2 as SNEGSKA (reference sequence). CDR3 sequence (DNA): TGCAGTGCTAGTCGTGCAACTAATGAAAAACTGTTTTTT. Protein sequence: CSASRATNEKLFF.

This clonotype was observed at least ten times. The rearrangement joins TRBV12-3 or TRBV12-4 to TRBJ2-7, with D perhaps matching TRBD2 (6 bases). The CDR3 is 17 residues long. V shed 3 bases and J shed 2 bases, with 20 bases lying between them. The CDR3, as DNA: TGTGCCAGCAGTTTTAATCTGGGGGGTCAGGTTCCCTACGAGCAGTACTTC. This codes for CASSFNLGGQVPYEQYF.

This clonotype was detected ten times or more. This chain links TRBV7-2 with TRBJ2-7; possibly TRBD2 for D (5 bases). CDR1 is SGHTA and CDR2 is FQGNSA in the germline V gene. Trimming took 2 bases from V and 4 from J, leaving 6 bases between them. This CDR3 is 12 amino acids long. The CDR3: CASSLSGYEQYF. The CDR3 region has the DNA TGTGCCAGCAGCTTATCGGGGTACGAGCAGTACTTC. Based on the CDR3 plus reference TRBV7-2 and TRBJ2-7, the full variable domain is GAGVSQSPSNKVTEKGKDVELRCDPISGHTALYWYRQSLGQGLEFLIYFQGNSAPDKSGLPSDRFSAERTGGSVSTLTIQRTQQEDSAVYLCASSLSGYEQYFGPGTRLTVT.

This clonotype has at least ten counts. A much larger clone is a single base away; this may be a read error. V usage is TRBV5-6 and J usage is TRBJ1-2; D call uncertain. The CDR3 has 14 residues. The V gene lost 4 bases and the J gene lost 4 bases, with 14 bases spanning the gap. Germline assignment: CDR1 SGHDT and CDR2 YYEEEE. Written as DNA, the CDR3 is TGTGCCAGCAGCCTGGGAAAGCTTGGCTATGGCTACACCTTC. Its protein product is CASSLGKLGYGYTF.

This clonotype was counted at least ten times. The chain employs TRBV11-2 and TRBJ2-6; D ambiguous. The germline gives CDR1 SGHAT, CDR2 FQNNGV. Trimming removed 1 base from V and 1 base from J, with 8 bases in between. CDR3 size: 16 residues. DNA of the CDR3: TGTGCCAGCAGCTTAGGTCCAGGATCTGGGGCCAACGTCCTGACTTTC. Translation gives CASSLGPGSGANVLTF.